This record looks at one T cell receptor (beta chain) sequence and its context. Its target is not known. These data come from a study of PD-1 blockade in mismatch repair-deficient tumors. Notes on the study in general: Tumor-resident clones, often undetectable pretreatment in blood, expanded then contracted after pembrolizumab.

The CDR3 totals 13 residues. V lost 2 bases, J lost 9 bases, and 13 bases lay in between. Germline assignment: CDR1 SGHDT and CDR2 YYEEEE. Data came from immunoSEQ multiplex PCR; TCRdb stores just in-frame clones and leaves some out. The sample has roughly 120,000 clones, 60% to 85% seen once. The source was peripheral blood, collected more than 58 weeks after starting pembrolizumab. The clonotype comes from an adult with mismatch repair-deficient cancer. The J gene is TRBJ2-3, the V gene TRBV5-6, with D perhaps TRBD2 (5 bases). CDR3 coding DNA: TGTGCCAGCAGCTTCCCTCTAGCAGGCACGCAGTATTTT. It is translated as CASSFPLAGTQYF.